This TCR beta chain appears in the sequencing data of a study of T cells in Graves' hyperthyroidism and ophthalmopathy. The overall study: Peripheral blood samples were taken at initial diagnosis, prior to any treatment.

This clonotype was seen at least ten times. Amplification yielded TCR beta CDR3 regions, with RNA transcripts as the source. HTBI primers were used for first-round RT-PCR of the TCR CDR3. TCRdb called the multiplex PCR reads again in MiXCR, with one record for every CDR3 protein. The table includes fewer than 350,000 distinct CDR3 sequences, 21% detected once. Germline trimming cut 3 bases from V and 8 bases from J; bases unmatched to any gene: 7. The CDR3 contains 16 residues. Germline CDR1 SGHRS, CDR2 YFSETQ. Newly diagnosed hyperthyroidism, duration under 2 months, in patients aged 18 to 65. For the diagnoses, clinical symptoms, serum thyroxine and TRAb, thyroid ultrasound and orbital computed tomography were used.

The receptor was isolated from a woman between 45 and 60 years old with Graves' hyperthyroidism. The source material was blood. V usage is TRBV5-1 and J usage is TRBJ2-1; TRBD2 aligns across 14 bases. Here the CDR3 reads CASSSSGTSGSYEQFF. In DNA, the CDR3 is TGCGCCAGCAGCTCCTCCGGGACTAGCGGGAGCTATGAGCAGTTCTTC. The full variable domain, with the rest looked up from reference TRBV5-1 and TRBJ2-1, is KAGVTQTPRYLIKTRGQQVTLSCSPISGHRSVSWYQQTPGQGLQFLFEYFSETQRNKGNFPGRFSGRQFSNSRSEMNVSTLELGDSALYLCASSSSGTSGSYEQFFGPGTRLTVL.